The 9 T cell receptor beta chains given below trace back to one sample, sequenced in a study of vaccination and CD4 T cells after COVID-19. Treatment meaning: approximately 9-day PBMC culture with coronavirus spike peptide pools or control peptides (ViraFEST assay). At the Johns Hopkins FTIC core, DNA taken from cultured CD4+ T cells was sequenced by way of the Oncomine TCR Beta short-read assay. TCRdb used MiXCR to reprocess the PCR reads, holding one entry per CDR3 protein. The repertoire holds 10,000 to 15,000 distinct CDR3 sequences, with approximately 74% as singletons. What these receptors recognize is not known. The sequencing used CD4+ T cells from blood, cultured in vitro, collected after SARS-CoV-2 vaccination. These receptors were collected from a human donor who received a COVID-19 vaccine.

The chain employs TRBV6-1 and TRBJ1-3, with TRBD1 as a possible D gene (6 bases). CDR3 length equals 16 residues. V was shortened by 6 bases and J by 0 bases, with 15 bases between the two germline ends. CDR1 is MNHNS and CDR2 is SASEGT in the germline V gene. CDR3 residues: CASRAQKGGSGNTIYF. In DNA form, the CDR3 reads TGTGCCAGCAGAGCGCAGAAAGGGGGCTCTGGAAACACCATATATTTT.

This chain connects TRBV30 to TRBJ2-3; 8 positions match TRBD2. Germline V lookup: CDR1 GTSNPN, CDR2 SVGIG (reference sequence). The V segment lost 5 bases and the J segment 4 bases; nucleotides outside the gene matches: 11. The CDR3 is 15 amino acids. The CDR3 DNA is TGTGCCTGGGCCCCGGGACTAGTCAGCTCAGATACGCAGTATTTT. Encoded protein: CAWAPGLVSSDTQYF.

CDR3 sequence reads: CAWSVNGGGETQYF. Written as DNA, the CDR3 is TGTGCCTGGAGTGTAAACGGGGGTGGGGAGACCCAGTACTTC. V and J are TRBV30 and TRBJ2-5, with D tentatively TRBD2 (6 bases). Trimming stripped 0 bases from V and 5 bases from J, with 13 bases between. The CDR3 consists of 14 residues. Germline V lookup: CDR1 GTSNPN, CDR2 SVGIG (reference sequence).

The rearrangement uses TRBV25-1 and TRBJ2-5; D call uncertain. This CDR3 region has 13 residues. Germline V gene sequence: CDR1 MGHDK, CDR2 SYGVNS. V gave up 6 bases and J gave up 4 bases, with 12 bases separating them. The CDR3 spells CASSPAARETQYF. CDR3 sequence (DNA): TGTGCCAGCAGCCCGGCAGCCCGAGAGACCCAGTACTTC.

J is TRBJ1-5 and V is TRBV5-1; no firm D call. The V end lost 0 bases, the J end lost 0 bases, and 4 bases lay between the germline ends. CDR3 length: 14 residues. Germline-derived CDR1 and CDR2 are SGHRS and YFSETQ. The chain's CDR3 is CASSLDSSNQPQHF. Written as DNA, the CDR3 is TGCGCCAGCAGCTTGGACAGTAGCAATCAGCCCCAGCATTTT.

This chain connects TRBV15 to TRBJ1-3; D is ambiguous. Trimming shortened V by 0 bases and J by 4 bases, and 13 bases separated the two germline ends. The CDR3 extends over 16 amino acids. The germline CDR1 and CDR2 sequences are LNHNV and YYDKDF (reference sequence). CDR3 in amino acids: CATSRDPRLVGNTIYF. The CDR3 coding sequence is TGTGCCACCAGCAGAGATCCCAGACTAGTAGGAAACACCATATATTTT. Complete variable domain (other parts from reference TRBV15 and TRBJ1-3): DAMVIQNPRYQVTQFGKPVTLSCSQTLNHNVMYWYQQKSSQAPKLLFHYYDKDFNNEADTPDNFQSRRPNTSFCFLDIRSPGLGDTAMYLCATSRDPRLVGNTIYFGEGSWLTVV.

The sample holds one count of this clonotype. One end of the junction does not line up with germline, which may come from a read error. The chain combines TRBV6-1 with TRBJ2-3, with TRBD1 matching over 7 bases. The V gene's germline CDR1 is MNHNS and CDR2 SASEGT. The CDR3 is 16 amino acids. The CDR3 reads CASSEARTGFTNTQYF. The CDR3 DNA follows: TGTGCCAGCAGTGAAGCCCGGACAGGATTCACAAATACGCAGTATTTT.

This chain links TRBV20-1 with TRBJ1-2; tentatively, D is TRBD1 (6 bases). The CDR3 is 15 residues long. Germline assignment: CDR1 DFQATT and CDR2 SNEGSKA (reference sequence). V was cut by 1 base and J by 4 bases, with 16 bases left in between. CDR3 residues: CSARVSRQESYGYTF. CDR3 in DNA: TGCAGTGCTAGAGTGTCCCGACAGGAATCCTATGGCTACACCTTC.

This clonotype was detected only once. The chain is built from TRBV6-5 and TRBJ1-3, with a tentative D call TRBD1 (6 bases). The CDR3 totals 14 residues. V was pared by 2 bases and J by 11 bases, with 16 bases between. From germline, CDR1 is MNHEY and CDR2 SVGAGI. CDR3 DNA sequence: TGTGCCAGCAGTTACCCGACGGACAGAGGGGCCATATATTTT. This encodes CASSYPTDRGAIYF.